The 28 T cell receptor beta chains in this list originate from one sample, sequenced in a study of T cell changes during pregnancy in multiple sclerosis. The table came from immunoSEQ multiplex PCR; TCRdb's copy has only in-frame clones and leaves some out. Among roughly 60,000 clones listed, roughly nine tenths were seen once. This specimen consisted of peripheral blood, obtained before pregnancy. These receptors originate from a female donor with multiple sclerosis, enrolled in a pregnancy study.

The chain joins TRBV13 to TRBJ2-3; D may be TRBD1 (5 bases). The CDR3 is 15 residues long. Trimming took 4 bases from V and 7 from J, leaving 18 bases between them. Germline assignment: CDR1 PRHDT and CDR2 FYEKMQ (reference sequence). This chain's CDR3 is CASSSRASMRYTQYF. The CDR3 DNA sequence: TGTGCCAGCAGCTCCAGGGCGAGCATGCGCTATACGCAGTATTTT.

The chain couples TRBV18 to TRBJ2-2; D not resolved. This CDR3 spans 15 amino acids. Germline CDR1 and CDR2: KGHSH and LQKENI. Trimming removed 6 bases from V and 1 base from J, with 12 bases in between. This chain's CDR3 is CASSLRERNTGELFF. DNA of the CDR3: TGTGCCAGCTCCCTGCGTGAAAGGAACACCGGGGAGCTGTTTTTT.

The CDR3 protein is CASSLRGVGELFF. CDR3 nucleotide sequence: TGTGCCAGCAGCTTGCGGGGGGTCGGGGAGCTGTTTTTT. V is TRBV13 and J is TRBJ2-2; TRBD2 matches at 8 bases. V dropped 3 bases and J dropped 7; count of bases not matched to a gene: 1. CDR1 is PRHDT, CDR2 FYEKMQ, per germline (reference sequence). The CDR3 totals 13 residues.

Here the CDR3 DNA reads TGTGCCAGTAGTGCCGCCCTAGCGGGGGCCTACAATGAGCAGTTCTTC. Translating it yields CASSAALAGAYNEQFF. V gene TRBV19 combines with J gene TRBJ2-1; 10 bases fit TRBD2. Germline trimming cut 5 bases from V and 2 bases from J; bases unmatched to any gene: 6. Germline CDR1 and CDR2: LNHDA and SQIVND (reference sequence). The CDR3 has 16 residues.

This rearrangement joins TRBV7-3 to TRBJ1-4; 9 bases fit TRBD1. The germline V gene has CDR1 SGHTA and CDR2 FQGTGA. The V and J ends lost 5 bases and 8 bases, in that order; junction bases with no gene match: 6. This CDR3 comprises 14 residues. For the CDR3, the DNA is TGTGCCAGCAGCCGTTGGGACAGGGAGGAAAAACTGTTTTTT. This encodes CASSRWDREEKLFF.

The gene calls are TRBV18 and TRBJ2-5; no firm D call. The ends were cut back, 6 bases at V and 0 bases at J, with 8 bases in the middle. The CDR3 is 13 residues long. Germline values: CDR1 KGHSH, CDR2 LQKENI. This CDR3 reads CASSPLNQETQYF. The CDR3 DNA reads as TGTGCCAGCTCCCCGCTAAACCAAGAGACCCAGTACTTC.

This chain links TRBV27 with TRBJ2-3, with 7 bases aligning to TRBD2. CDR1 and CDR2 (germline): MNHEY, SMNVEV (reference sequence). With 2 bases clipped from V and 2 bases from J, the junction kept 4 bases outside the gene matches. This CDR3 comprises 15 residues. This CDR3 is CASSLSAGDTDTQYF. DNA of the CDR3: TGTGCCAGCAGTTTAAGCGCGGGGGACACAGATACGCAGTATTTT.

The gene calls are TRBV6-5 and TRBJ1-1, with 7 bases lining up with TRBD1. Germline CDR1 reads MNHEY; CDR2 reads SVGAGI. After removal of 4 bases from V and 5 bases from J, the junction contained 1 base not matched to a gene. The CDR3 is 12 amino acids. The CDR3, as DNA: TGTGCCAGCAGTTCAGGGGGTACTGAAGCTTTCTTT. Its translation: CASSSGGTEAFF.

This clone came up a few times. J is TRBJ2-1 and V is TRBV11-2, with D possibly being TRBD2 (6 bases). The CDR3 extends over 15 amino acids. The germline V gene has CDR1 SGHAT and CDR2 FQNNGV. V was pared by 5 bases and J by 3 bases, with 14 bases between. CDR3 in amino acids: CASSVGQGLYNEQFF. Written as DNA, the CDR3 is TGTGCCAGCAGCGTTGGTCAGGGACTCTACAATGAGCAGTTCTTC.

The V and J genes are TRBV6-1 and TRBJ1-2; D not resolved. CDR1 is MNHNS and CDR2 is SASEGT in the germline V gene. Trimming shortened V by 3 bases and J by 3 bases, and 8 bases separated the two germline ends. This CDR3 region has 13 residues. CDR3 sequence reads: CASSDLSYYGYTF. The CDR3 coding sequence is TGTGCCAGCAGTGACCTTTCCTACTATGGCTACACCTTC.

This clone was seen a single time. The chain links TRBV7-7 to TRBJ2-3; a possible D gene is TRBD2 (5 bases). CDR1 is SSHAT, CDR2 FNYEAQ, per germline (reference sequence). V dropped 1 base and J dropped 2 bases, with 13 bases sitting between them. The CDR3 extends over 16 amino acids. The DNA for the CDR3 is TGTGCCAGCAGCTTAGTGGCCGGGGATTACACAGATACGCAGTATTTT. It translates to CASSLVAGDYTDTQYF.

The gene calls are TRBV19 and TRBJ1-3; 8 bases match TRBD1. CDR3 length: 16 residues. The V gene's germline CDR1 is LNHDA and CDR2 SQIVND (reference sequence). V was pared by 7 bases and J by 3 bases, with 11 bases of the junction left unmatched. CDR3 in DNA: TGTGCCAGTATGGGACAGGCCAACCCTCGTGGAAACACCATATATTTT. Its translation: CASMGQANPRGNTIYF.

This chain joins TRBV6-4 and TRBJ1-5, with no clear D. The CDR3 spans 19 residues. The V gene lost 0 bases and the J gene lost 1 base, with 19 bases spanning the gap. The V gene's germline CDR1 is MRHNA and CDR2 SNTAGT. CDR3 in DNA: TGTGCCAGCAGTGACTCAGAAGAAGGTCAGCACGGGAGCAATCAGCCCCAGCATTTT. Its translation is CASSDSEEGQHGSNQPQHF.

The chain joins TRBV2 to TRBJ2-5; TRBD1 matches 12 bases. Losses at the gene ends were 6 bases for V and 7 bases for J; bases not matched to a gene: 6. The CDR3 totals 14 residues. Germline assignment: CDR1 SNHLY and CDR2 FYNNEI. In nucleotides, the CDR3 is TGTGCCAGCAGAGGGACAGGGGGCGCCGGGACCCAGTACTTC. It specifies CASRGTGGAGTQYF.

The chain combines TRBV11-3 with TRBJ1-6; tentative D call: TRBD1 (5 bases). The CDR3 has 19 amino acids. Trimming shortened V by 8 bases and J by 4 bases, and 27 bases separated the two germline ends. Germline CDR1 is SGHNT and CDR2 is YENEEA. DNA of the CDR3: TGTGCCAGCTTCTCCCGGGGGGAGGGTATGCGGCTATATAATTCACCCCTCCACTTT. As protein: CASFSRGEGMRLYNSPLHF.

This clone was detected only a few times. The chain recombines TRBV30 with TRBJ2-3, with 7 bases identical to TRBD2. The CDR3 length is 15 residues. J was trimmed by 5 bases and V by 4 bases; bases with no gene match: 12. From germline, CDR1 is GTSNPN and CDR2 SVGIG (reference sequence). CDR3 residues: CAWNGGTNGKDTQYF. The CDR3 DNA reads as TGTGCCTGGAATGGGGGGACTAATGGCAAAGATACGCAGTATTTT.

The count of this clone is one. V gene TRBV7-3 combines with J gene TRBJ2-4, with D perhaps matching TRBD2 (7 bases). V lost 5 bases and J 4 bases, leaving 18 bases between the germline ends. The CDR3 is 16 amino acids. In germline, CDR1 is SGHTA, CDR2 FQGTGA. CDR3 amino acids: CASSPEHGGAKNIQYF. The CDR3 nucleotides read TGTGCCAGCAGCCCGGAACATGGGGGGGCTAAAAACATTCAGTACTTC.

The genes are TRBV7-8 and TRBJ1-1; TRBD1 aligns across 7 bases. Losses at the gene ends were 5 bases for V and 0 bases for J; bases not matched to a gene: 6. This CDR3 region has 15 residues. Germline-derived CDR1 and CDR2 are SGHVS and FQNEAQ. This CDR3 reads CASSKSTGLNTEAFF. DNA for the CDR3: TGTGCCAGCAGCAAATCGACAGGGTTGAACACTGAAGCTTTCTTT.

J is TRBJ1-2 and V is TRBV27, with D maybe TRBD1 (6 bases). Germline loops: CDR1 MNHEY, CDR2 SMNVEV (reference sequence). CDR3 length: 17 amino acids. V lost 0 bases, J lost 0 bases, and 14 bases lay in between. The CDR3 loop reads CASSLSPRGGPNYGYTF. For the CDR3, the DNA is TGTGCCAGCAGTTTATCCCCTAGGGGGGGCCCTAACTATGGCTACACCTTC.

The gene calls are TRBV6-5 and TRBJ2-2, with D perhaps matching TRBD1 (5 bases). V dropped 6 bases and J dropped 6 bases, with 5 bases sitting between them. Germline values: CDR1 MNHEY, CDR2 SVGAGI. The CDR3 consists of 11 residues. CDR3: CASRGAGELFF. The DNA of the CDR3 is TGTGCCAGCAGAGGGGCCGGGGAGCTGTTTTTT.

The chain links TRBV10-3 to TRBJ1-1; tentative D call: TRBD1 (5 bases). This CDR3 region has 11 residues. Per the germline V gene, CDR1 is ENHRY and CDR2 is SYGVKD. V was cut by 6 bases and J by 9 bases, with 11 bases left in between. CDR3: CAIRGGAQAFF. The CDR3 DNA follows: TGTGCCATCAGGGGGGGAGCACAAGCTTTCTTT.

This clone was picked up a small number of times. The chain uses TRBV18 and TRBJ2-2; D is ambiguous. This CDR3 is built from 13 residues. Germline CDR1 is KGHSH and CDR2 is LQKENI. The ends were cut back, 3 bases at V and 7 bases at J, with 9 bases in the middle. The CDR3 is CASSPLPGGELFF. The CDR3 DNA sequence: TGTGCCAGCTCACCCCTCCCGGGCGGGGAGCTGTTTTTT.

The chain combines TRBV6-6 with TRBJ2-1; 7 bases map to TRBD2. Losses at the gene ends were 6 bases for V and 10 bases for J; bases not matched to a gene: 15. This CDR3 has 15 amino acids. CDR1 MNHNY and CDR2 SVGAGI come from the germline V gene (reference sequence). The CDR3 DNA follows: TGTGCCAGCAGCCGAGAACTAGCGTCGCCTCAAGAGCAGTTCTTC. It is translated as CASSRELASPQEQFF.

This clone was observed once. This chain joins TRBV4-2 and TRBJ2-3; 8 positions match TRBD2. With 0 bases clipped from V and 5 bases from J, the junction kept 4 bases outside the gene matches. CDR3 length equals 15 residues. The germline V gene has CDR1 LGHNA and CDR2 YNFKEQ. The CDR3 sequence: CASSQDGTRRDTQYF. Here the CDR3 DNA reads TGTGCCAGCAGCCAAGATGGGACTAGAAGAGATACGCAGTATTTT.

This clone was recorded only once. This sequence joins TRBV4-3 and TRBJ2-1, with unresolved D. Per the germline V gene, CDR1 is LGHNA and CDR2 is YSLEER. The CDR3 loop spans 16 amino acids. Trimming removed 0 bases at V and 1 base at J, with 10 bases between. The CDR3 protein is CASSQEASASYNEQFF. As DNA, the CDR3 is TGCGCCAGCAGCCAAGAAGCGTCTGCTTCCTACAATGAGCAGTTCTTC.

The CDR3 region is CASSLPRESGANVLTF. CDR3 in DNA: TGTGCCAGCAGCTTACCCCGTGAGTCTGGGGCCAACGTCCTGACTTTC. This chain joins TRBV7-9 and TRBJ2-6; D is undetermined. V shed 2 bases and J shed 1 base, with 9 bases lying between them. The CDR3 has 16 amino acids. Germline CDR1 is SEHNR and CDR2 is FQNEAQ (reference sequence).

This chain uses TRBV5-6 with TRBJ1-2; D might be TRBD1 (6 bases). Germline V gene sequence: CDR1 SGHDT, CDR2 YYEEEE. The CDR3 runs 16 residues. V dropped 2 bases and J dropped 3 bases, with 17 bases sitting between them. The CDR3 reads CASSFGLTGPHYGYTF. The CDR3 DNA reads as TGTGCCAGCAGCTTCGGTCTGACAGGCCCTCACTATGGCTACACCTTC.

The J gene is TRBJ2-3, the V gene TRBV5-1; TRBD2 is a possible D gene (7 bases). Trimming shortened V by 4 bases and J by 4 bases, and 13 bases separated the two germline ends. The germline V gene has CDR1 SGHRS and CDR2 YFSETQ. This CDR3 comprises 14 residues. CDR3 protein: CASSLGGPPDTQYF. The CDR3 nucleotides are TGCGCCAGCAGCCTGGGGGGGCCCCCAGATACGCAGTATTTT.